The 31 T cell receptor beta chains below all came from one sample that was sequenced in a study of T cells in Graves' hyperthyroidism and ophthalmopathy. TCR beta CDR3 sequences were amplified from RNA transcripts. The TCR CDR3 first-round RT-PCR relied on the HTBI primer set. In TCRdb, the multiplex PCR reads were re-called with MiXCR into one record per CDR3 protein. This sample yields 350,000 to 400,000 distinct CDR3 sequences, of which approximately 18% are seen a single time; about 38% belongs to the top ten. Sequenced input: blood. These receptors all stem from a man between 18 and 35 years old with Graves' ophthalmopathy.

This clonotype was observed at least ten times. The rearrangement joins TRBV12-3 or TRBV12-4 to TRBJ2-1, with 7 positions matching TRBD2. CDR3 length: 14 amino acids. The J segment lost 9 bases and the V segment lost 7 bases, leaving 12 bases of the junction unmatched. This chain's CDR3 is CASTKRGEGSEQFF. The CDR3, as DNA: TGTGCCAGCACCAAACGGGGGGAGGGGAGTGAGCAGTTCTTC.

This clonotype was detected many times. The V and J genes are TRBV20-1 and TRBJ2-7, with D perhaps TRBD2 (5 bases). The CDR3 has 18 residues. CDR1 and CDR2 (germline): DFQATT, SNEGSKA (reference sequence). V was pared by 4 bases and J by 2 bases, with 27 bases between. The CDR3 nucleotides are TGCAGTGCTATCCCTCGCCTAACCCATCCGGCGGGCCCCTACGAGCAGTACTTC. It encodes CSAIPRLTHPAGPYEQYF.

In its sample, this clonotype was seen many times. CDR3 residues: CASSLTGYYEQFF. DNA of the CDR3: TGTGCCAGCAGCTTAACAGGGTACTATGAGCAGTTCTTC. The rearrangement uses TRBV7-3 and TRBJ2-1; D is undetermined. V dropped 0 bases and J dropped 8 bases, with 8 bases sitting between them. CDR3 size: 13 residues. Germline V gene data show CDR1 as SGHTA and CDR2 as FQGTGA.

This sequence joins TRBV5-1 and TRBJ2-7; TRBD2 might be the D (8 bases). The V and J ends lost 4 bases and 4 bases respectively, with 33 bases between them. Per germline, CDR1 SGHRS and CDR2 YFSETQ. The CDR3 is 20 amino acids. The CDR3 loop is CASSQKATGLQAGGPYEQYF. Written as DNA, the CDR3 is TGCGCCAGCAGCCAAAAAGCGACAGGGCTTCAGGCGGGGGGACCTTACGAGCAGTACTTC.

This sequence joins TRBV12-3 or TRBV12-4 and TRBJ2-4; a possible D gene is TRBD1 (6 bases). The CDR3 sequence is 15 residues long. V was clipped by 4 bases and J by 3 bases, with 13 bases between them. The CDR3 nucleotides are TGTGCCAGCAGTTACGAGGGGGTCAGCAAAAACATTCAGTACTTC. Residues: CASSYEGVSKNIQYF.

DNA of the CDR3: TGTGCCAGCAGTCGACAGGGTTCCTCTGGAAACACCATATATTTT. Its protein product is CASSRQGSSGNTIYF. V and J are TRBV6-1 and TRBJ1-3; the match to TRBD1 covers 7 bases. With 5 bases clipped from V and 0 bases from J, the junction kept 4 bases outside the gene matches. Germline-derived CDR1 and CDR2 are MNHNS and SASEGT. This CDR3 is 15 amino acids long.

This clonotype has just a few counts. The V and J genes are TRBV5-4 and TRBJ1-1; the D is unclear. The V gene lost 2 bases and the J gene lost 1 base, with 12 bases spanning the gap. Looked up from germline, CDR1 is SGHNT and CDR2 is YYREEE (reference sequence). The CDR3 is made up of 15 amino acids. CDR3 DNA sequence: TGTGCCAGCAGCTTTTCGGCAGAAAGGAACACTGAAGCTTTCTTT. Encoded protein: CASSFSAERNTEAFF.

A remark on this clonotype: It is unclear where the CDR3 begins or ends on the DNA, so no DNA is shown, and the CDR3 is as TCRdb lists it. V and J are TRBV7-6 and TRBJ1-1; TRBD1 is the table's D call, not checked against the DNA. CDR1 SGHVS and CDR2 FNYEAQ come from the germline V gene. The CDR3 is 19 amino acids in total, end residues counted. CDR3 amino acids: CASSFYICSAQGGNTEAFF.

The V gene is TRBV6-2 or TRBV6-3, the J gene TRBJ1-1, with TRBD1 matching over 8 bases. Per germline, CDR1 MNHEY and CDR2 SVGEGT. V lost 6 bases and J lost 12; bases outside the gene matches: 9. The CDR3 is made up of 12 amino acids. Written as DNA, the CDR3 is TGTGCCAGCAGGACTTCAGGGGGCTTATCTTTCTTT. Its protein is CASRTSGGLSFF.

This clonotype was found a few times. The CDR3 DNA reads TGTGCCAGCAGCGCCACAGGGGCGCTGGAGACCCAGTACTTC. The encoded protein is CASSATGALETQYF. The V and J genes are TRBV3-1 and TRBJ2-5, with TRBD1 matching over 7 bases. This CDR3 contains 14 residues. With 5 bases clipped from V and 5 bases from J, the junction kept 8 bases outside the gene matches. CDR1 and CDR2 from the germline V gene are LGHDT and YNNKEL (reference sequence).

The V call is TRBV5-1, the J call TRBJ1-1; maybe TRBD1 (5 bases). CDR3 length: 16 amino acids. V was shortened by 4 bases and J by 4 bases, with 20 bases between the two germline ends. The germline V gene has CDR1 SGHRS and CDR2 YFSETQ. In DNA, the CDR3 is TGCGCCAGCAGCCTCCGGGACGGGAGGGAGGGCACTGAAGCTTTCTTT. Residues: CASSLRDGREGTEAFF.

The rearrangement joins TRBV13 to TRBJ2-5, with 12 bases matching TRBD1. CDR1 and CDR2 from the germline V gene are PRHDT and FYEKMQ (reference sequence). This CDR3 spans 17 amino acids. V lost 5 bases, J lost 1 base, and 8 bases stayed unmatched. CDR3: CASSNRDRGRFQETQYF. The CDR3 coding sequence is TGTGCCAGCAGCAACCGGGACAGGGGGCGATTCCAAGAGACCCAGTACTTC.

This clonotype was seen a few times. This sequence joins TRBV9 and TRBJ1-3, with D hard to call. V was cut by 2 bases and J by 2 bases, with 8 bases left in between. This CDR3 has 14 amino acids. In germline, CDR1 is SGDLS, CDR2 YYNGEE. CDR3 sequence: CASSVGEAGNTIYF. The CDR3 DNA reads TGTGCCAGCAGCGTTGGGGAGGCTGGAAACACCATATATTTT.

The gene calls are TRBV9 and TRBJ2-3; either TRBD1 or TRBD2 may fit D (6 bases each). The CDR3 length is 15 residues. The V end lost 0 bases, the J end lost 3 bases, and 11 bases lay between the germline ends. Germline V gene sequence: CDR1 SGDLS, CDR2 YYNGEE. DNA for the CDR3: TGTGCCAGCAGCGTAGGGGGGGCGAGAACAGATACGCAGTATTTT. Its protein product is CASSVGGARTDTQYF.

This clonotype has ten or more counts. This chain uses TRBV2 with TRBJ1-6; D remains unclear. V was trimmed by 6 bases and J by 6 bases, leaving 15 bases between them. Looked up from germline, CDR1 is SNHLY and CDR2 is FYNNEI. The CDR3 is made up of 15 amino acids. The CDR3 sequence is CASSDDVVFNSPLHF. The CDR3 DNA is TGTGCCAGCAGCGACGACGTTGTTTTTAATTCACCCCTCCACTTT.

This clonotype was seen at least ten times. The rearrangement uses TRBV20-1 and TRBJ1-5; tentatively, D is TRBD1 (5 bases). The CDR3 sequence is 14 residues long. The germline gives CDR1 DFQATT, CDR2 SNEGSKA (reference sequence). Trimming pared 3 bases from V and 4 bases from J, leaving 13 bases between. Written as DNA, the CDR3 is TGCAGTGCTAGGAGAGGGGCGTTTAATCAGCCCCAGCATTTT. This sequence encodes CSARRGAFNQPQHF.

The CDR3 sequence: CASSYFDMAVAKNIQYF. For the CDR3, the DNA is TGTGCCAGCAGTTATTTTGACATGGCCGTAGCCAAAAACATTCAGTACTTC. This chain links TRBV6-7 with TRBJ2-4; D gene uncertain. TRBV6-7 is classed as an ORF, of uncertain function. The V and J ends lost 3 bases and 0 bases respectively, with 15 bases between them. The CDR3 length is 17 residues.

The CDR3 coding sequence is TGCAGTGCCCCGGGACTAGCGGACTACTACAATGAGCAGTTCTTC. Translating gives CSAPGLADYYNEQFF. This chain uses TRBV20-1 with TRBJ2-1; 11 nucleotides align to TRBD2. CDR1 and CDR2 from the germline V gene are DFQATT and SNEGSKA (reference sequence). This CDR3 is built from 15 residues. V shed 6 bases and J 3 bases; nucleotides not matched to a gene: 7.

This clonotype has ten or more counts. The chain couples TRBV6-1 to TRBJ2-7; 7 bases map to TRBD1. The length of the CDR3 is 14 residues. V trimming: 6 bases; J trimming: 2 bases; junction bases outside the gene matches: 7. Germline V lookup: CDR1 MNHNS, CDR2 SASEGT. The CDR3 reads CASSADRIAYEQYF. Here the CDR3 DNA reads TGTGCCAGCAGCGCGGACAGGATCGCCTACGAGCAGTACTTC.

The rearrangement uses TRBV7-9 and TRBJ1-3; unclear D gene. V was shortened by 5 bases and J by 0 bases, with 11 bases between the two germline ends. CDR3 length equals 15 residues. Germline V CDR1 and CDR2: SEHNR, FQNEAQ (reference sequence). CDR3 protein: CASSPPAVSGNTIYF. The CDR3 DNA is TGTGCCAGCAGCCCCCCCGCAGTCTCTGGAAACACCATATATTTT.

In this sample, this clonotype turned up a few times. This sequence joins TRBV24-1 and TRBJ2-1, with 8 bases lining up with TRBD2. V gave up 9 bases and J gave up 7 bases; unmatched junction bases: 10. This CDR3 has 14 residues. The germline gives CDR1 KGHDR, CDR2 SFDVKD. CDR3 sequence reads: CATAGGGLWNEQFF. CDR3 nucleotides: TGTGCCACCGCCGGGGGGGGCTTATGGAATGAGCAGTTCTTC.

The chain has TRBV5-6 and TRBJ1-6, with 10 bases matching TRBD1. The CDR3 consists of 16 residues. Germline values: CDR1 SGHDT, CDR2 YYEEEE. The V segment lost 4 bases and the J segment 8 bases; nucleotides outside the gene matches: 9. The CDR3 nucleotides are TGTGCCAGCAGCGCGGCCGGGACAGGGGTGGATTCACCCCTCCACTTT. It translates to CASSAAGTGVDSPLHF.

The chain recombines TRBV7-9 with TRBJ1-6, with TRBD1 identical over 7 bases. The CDR3 loop spans 16 amino acids. V shed 1 base, J shed 9 bases, and the junction held 9 bases outside the gene matches. Germline loops: CDR1 SEHNR, CDR2 FQNEAQ (reference sequence). The CDR3 is CASSLEGRQGPSPLHF. The CDR3 DNA reads TGTGCCAGCAGCTTAGAGGGCCGACAGGGCCCTTCACCCCTCCACTTT.

This clonotype was counted a few times. The chain carries TRBV10-3 and TRBJ1-1; TRBD1 matches at 7 bases. Germline CDR1 reads ENHRY; CDR2 reads SYGVKD. There are 13 residues in the CDR3. The V and J ends lost 7 bases and 1 base, in that order; junction bases with no gene match: 3. The CDR3 region has the DNA TGTGCCATCACAGGGGGGACGAACACTGAAGCTTTCTTT. Amino acids: CAITGGTNTEAFF.

Many counts were recorded for this clonotype. V and J are TRBV6-5 and TRBJ2-7, with 9 positions matching TRBD2. CDR1 is MNHEY, CDR2 SVGAGI, per germline. The CDR3 is made up of 15 amino acids. With V trimmed by 4 bases and J by 6 bases, 10 bases remained unmatched. Here the CDR3 DNA reads TGTGCCAGCAGTTCCTCTAGCGGGAAGACTGTCGAGCAGTACTTC. Its translation: CASSSSSGKTVEQYF.

This clonotype was seen more than once but under ten times. J is TRBJ2-1 and V is TRBV11-2; 7 positions match TRBD1. There are 14 residues in the CDR3. CDR1 is SGHAT, CDR2 FQNNGV, per germline. V lost 5 bases and J lost 9; bases outside the gene matches: 10. In nucleotides, the CDR3 is TGTGCCAGCAGCCCACACTCCACAGGGGCTGAGCAGTTCTTC. Translating it yields CASSPHSTGAEQFF. The entire variable domain, with the rest obtained from reference TRBV11-2 and TRBJ2-1, is as follows: EAGVAQSPRYKIIEKRQSVAFWCNPISGHATLYWYQQILGQGPKLLIQFQNNGVVDDSQLPKDRFSAERLKGVDSTLKIQPAKLEDSAVYLCASSPHSTGAEQFFGPGTRLTVL.

This clonotype has ten or more counts. This chain uses TRBV13 with TRBJ2-5; possibly TRBD1 or TRBD2 for D (6 bases each). Trimming cost V 4 bases and J 5 bases, with 20 bases left between them. Germline CDR1 reads PRHDT; CDR2 reads FYEKMQ (reference sequence). The CDR3 is 16 amino acids. CDR3 sequence reads: CASSSPRGGGVETQYF. In DNA form, the CDR3 reads TGTGCCAGCAGCTCCCCCCGAGGGGGAGGCGTGGAGACCCAGTACTTC.

This clonotype has a handful of counts. The V call is TRBV5-6, the J call TRBJ2-5; D uncertain. Germline CDR1 reads SGHDT; CDR2 reads YYEEEE. The CDR3 loop spans 14 amino acids. Trimming stripped 1 base from V and 3 bases from J, with 10 bases between. The CDR3: CASSLRTVEETQYF. CDR3 sequence (DNA): TGTGCCAGCAGCTTGAGGACGGTCGAAGAGACCCAGTACTTC.

This clonotype was detected many times. The chain carries TRBV6-1 and TRBJ1-1; D uncertain. CDR1 and CDR2 (germline): MNHNS, SASEGT. V was pared by 5 bases and J by 4 bases, with 11 bases between. CDR3 length: 13 residues. CDR3: CASSLGVATEAFF. Here the CDR3 DNA reads TGTGCCAGCAGTCTTGGGGTGGCCACTGAAGCTTTCTTT.

Comment on this clonotype: This may be a read error: a much more frequent sequence differs by one nucleotide. The chain recombines TRBV5-1 with TRBJ2-6; 7 positions match TRBD1. Germline lookup yields CDR1 SGHRS and CDR2 YFSETQ. CDR3 length: 17 residues. CDR3 DNA sequence: TGCGCCAGCAGCCTCCTGACAGGGACCCCTGGGGTCAACGTCCTGACTTTC. As protein: CASSLLTGTPGVNVLTF.

The sample holds many counts of this clonotype. V is TRBV7-2 and J is TRBJ2-7; D is perhaps TRBD1 (6 bases). The CDR3 has 14 residues. V lost 2 bases and J lost 5, with 13 bases in between. Germline-derived CDR1 and CDR2 are SGHTA and FQGNSA. The CDR3 bases are TGTGCCAGCAGCTTATCATGGCAGGGGAACGAGCAGTACTTC. This translates into CASSLSWQGNEQYF.